This TCR beta chain was identified in a study of CXCR3-negative and CXCR3-positive naive CD8 T cells. Turning to the study itself: TRB reads totalled about 150 million, about 1.5 +/- 0.3 million per library. Overall study results and limits: CXCR3 expression partially decreased after cryopreservation; most assays used fresh PBMCs. TRBV-TRBJ usage was similar across naive CXCR3 subsets but distinct in memory cells.

UMI-labeled 5' RACE TRB cDNA libraries were prepared from the cells. TCRdb reprocessed the 5' RACE reads, with one entry per CDR3 protein and no DNA. The sample includes about 40,000 distinct CDR3 sequences. In regard to this clonotype: Its cognate antigen is unknown.

Sorts performed in triplicate captured 300,000 to 350,000 cells each from every CD8+ T cell subset. This sequence originates from a human donor in good health. Some clones in this sample may be carry-over from other donors' samples. Sequencing was carried out using naive CXCR3- CD8+ T cells from blood. Described subset: CD45RO-CCR7+CD27+CD95- naive CD8+ T cells lacking CXCR3 (TNR3-).

The CDR3 here is CAIRQTGDDYGYTF. The rearrangement joins TRBV15 to TRBJ1-2; TCRdb designates TRBD1, a call that cannot be tested without DNA. The CDR3 extends over 14 amino acids. Germline values: CDR1 LNHNV, CDR2 YYDKDF (reference sequence).